This TCR beta chain is drawn from a study of blood T cells in healthy people across ages. Study in general: Per every two T cells, about one barcoded beta molecule was captured by template switching.

With regard to this clonotype: Antigen: not known.

A sample-barcoded 5' primer and a J-beta primer mix were used in a second PCR of about 7 to 12 cycles. Each TCR beta cDNA got a 12-nucleotide random molecular identifier. MiXCR was run by TCRdb on the 5' RACE reads, yielding one entry per CDR3 protein. The sample consists of 850,000 to 1,100,000 distinct CDR3 sequences, roughly two fifths of them appearing once. Study conclusions and caveats: A strong correlation between TCR beta diversity and naive T cell percentage was seen. Possibly confounding the expanded clonotype changes was the fact that donor CMV status was unknown.

In germline, CDR1 is SGDLS, CDR2 YYNGEE. V lost 3 bases to trimming and J lost 0 bases; unmatched junction nucleotides: 8. This CDR3 is 16 amino acids long. This rearrangement joins TRBV9 to TRBJ1-1; 7 bases align to TRBD1. The TCR comes from a young man in good health. The specimen sequenced was blood. As DNA, the CDR3 is TGTGCCAGCAGCGGCGATCCGACAGGGATGAACACTGAAGCTTTCTTT. Protein sequence: CASSGDPTGMNTEAFF.